These 3 T cell receptor beta chains came from one sample sequenced in a study of spatial heterogeneity in lung cancer. Study results and caveats: It was found that expanded intratumoral alpha and beta TCR counts tracked tumor mutation counts.

Time point of the sample: sample taken at primary tumor resection. TCRdb reprocessed the 5' RACE reads via MiXCR and lists one record per CDR3 protein. The sample lists roughly 18,000 distinct CDR3 sequences; roughly 9% were seen once. Their target antigens are unknown. This material consisted of lung tumor tissue, taken at surgery. Source of these receptors: a female donor with early-stage non-small cell lung cancer.

This clonotype was counted only a few times. This beta chain is an unintended read in a library built for alpha chains; its size means little. The CDR3 here is CASSERGQSETQYF. CDR3 bases: TGTGCCAGCAGCGAAAGGGGACAGAGCGAGACCCAGTACTTC. The chain links TRBV3-1 to TRBJ2-5, with 7 bases that match TRBD1. The CDR3 covers 14 residues. The germline gives CDR1 LGHDT, CDR2 YNNKEL (reference sequence). V shed 5 bases and J 5 bases; nucleotides not matched to a gene: 8.

This clonotype counts as medium-sized. This beta chain is an unintended read in a library built for alpha chains; its size means little. The J gene is TRBJ2-2, the V gene TRBV7-2, with 7 nucleotides matching TRBD2. CDR3 length equals 16 residues. Looked up from germline, CDR1 is SGHTA and CDR2 is FQGNSA. Trimming cost V 2 bases and J 2 bases; bases outside gene matches: 5. In nucleotides, the CDR3 is TGTGCCAGCAGCTTAATGAGACTAGCAAACACCGGGGAGCTGTTTTTT. Amino acids: CASSLMRLANTGELFF.

On this clonotype itself: This beta chain lies outside the target of a library built for alpha chains; its clone size means little. The V and J genes are TRBV10-2 and TRBJ1-1; D uncertain. The CDR3 has 14 residues. Trimming stripped 7 bases from V and 0 bases from J, with 12 bases between. Germline values: CDR1 WSHSY, CDR2 SAAADI. CDR3 in amino acids: CASTKAGLNTEAFF. The CDR3 nucleotides are TGCGCCAGCACGAAGGCAGGTCTGAACACTGAAGCTTTCTTT.